These 22 T cell receptor beta chains came from one sample sequenced in a study of chemoradiotherapy in HPV16-positive cancers. This table comes from immunoSEQ multiplex PCR, and its TCRdb copy is limited to in-frame clones, with some not included. The table lists about 20,000 clones, just under 90% of them singletons, with 2% to 2.5% in the top ten. The sample in question was blood, obtained from a patient who underwent chemoradiotherapy. All receptors derive from a human donor with HPV-associated anogenital cancer.

This chain connects TRBV18 to TRBJ2-1, with no clear D. V gave up 0 bases and J gave up 3 bases, with 9 bases separating them. This CDR3 is built from 15 residues. Germline loops: CDR1 KGHSH, CDR2 LQKENI. The CDR3 region has the DNA TGTGCCAGCTCACCACCGAACAGTTACTACAATGAGCAGTTCTTC. This gives the protein CASSPPNSYYNEQFF. The entire variable domain, with the rest obtained from reference TRBV18 and TRBJ2-1, is as follows: NAGVMQNPRHLVRRRGQEARLRCSPMKGHSHVYWYRQLPEEGLKFMVYLQKENIIDESGMPKERFSAEFPKEGPSILRIQQVVRGDSAAYFCASSPPNSYYNEQFFGPGTRLTVL.

This clone appeared once. J is TRBJ1-2 and V is TRBV28; D is unresolved. Germline V gene data show CDR1 as MDHEN and CDR2 as SYDVKM. The V end lost 1 base, the J end lost 8 bases, and 11 bases lay between the germline ends. The CDR3 runs 13 residues. CDR3 coding DNA: TGTGCCAGCAGTTTATCCCGGGGAGGGGGCTACACCTTC. It yields the protein CASSLSRGGGYTF.

This clone was detected a few times. The rearrangement joins TRBV28 to TRBJ1-5; D call uncertain. Trimming took off 5 bases at V and 0 bases at J, with 5 bases between the two ends. CDR3 length: 13 amino acids. CDR1 and CDR2 from the germline V gene are MDHEN and SYDVKM. Here the CDR3 reads CASSTASNQPQHF. The CDR3 coding sequence is TGTGCCAGCAGTACCGCTAGCAATCAGCCCCAGCATTTT.

J is TRBJ2-3 and V is TRBV7-2; no definite D call. V lost 3 bases and J 1 base, leaving 2 bases between the germline ends. Germline values: CDR1 SGHTA, CDR2 FQGNSA. The CDR3 has 12 amino acids. Written as DNA, the CDR3 is TGTGCCAGCAGCTTTGGCACAGATACGCAGTATTTT. The encoded protein is CASSFGTDTQYF.

The chain joins TRBV2 to TRBJ2-3; 11 bases fit TRBD1. Germline assignment: CDR1 SNHLY and CDR2 FYNNEI. The CDR3 is 15 residues long. V lost 10 bases, J lost 5 bases, and 11 bases stayed unmatched. CDR3 sequence: CATPPGQGDGDTQYF. CDR3 in DNA: TGTGCCACCCCACCGGGACAGGGGGATGGAGATACGCAGTATTTT.

V gene TRBV2 combines with J gene TRBJ2-1; no clear D gene. The CDR3 is 9 residues long. Germline CDR1 is SNHLY and CDR2 is FYNNEI. The ends were cut back, 6 bases at V and 7 bases at J, with 1 base in the middle. CDR3 sequence: CASRNEQFF. In nucleotides, the CDR3 is TGTGCCAGCAGAAATGAGCAGTTCTTC.

The chain combines TRBV19 with TRBJ1-2; D is uncertain. This CDR3 comprises 12 residues. The germline V and J ends were trimmed by 6 bases and 5 bases, with 10 bases remaining between them. Germline V lookup: CDR1 LNHDA, CDR2 SQIVND (reference sequence). The CDR3 sequence is CASSPTIYGYTF. In DNA form, the CDR3 reads TGTGCCAGTAGCCCCACAATTTATGGCTACACCTTC.

This chain connects TRBV6-4 to TRBJ1-1; D remains unclear. Germline assignment: CDR1 MRHNA and CDR2 SNTAGT. The CDR3 loop spans 14 amino acids. Trimming removed 5 bases from V and 1 base from J, with 11 bases in between. The CDR3 DNA sequence: TGTGCCAGCAGTCCCGCACCGGGGAACACTGAAGCTTTCTTT. As protein: CASSPAPGNTEAFF.

Written as DNA, the CDR3 is TGCAGCGTAGAGACCGGGACAACCTATGGCTACACCTTC. Translating it yields CSVETGTTYGYTF. V gene TRBV29-1 combines with J gene TRBJ1-2; a possible D gene is TRBD1 (6 bases). Trimming took off 6 bases at V and 4 bases at J, with 15 bases between the two ends. The CDR3 runs 13 residues. Germline CDR1 is SQVTM and CDR2 is ANQGSEA.

This chain links TRBV5-8 with TRBJ1-5; 7 bases line up with TRBD1. Germline V gives CDR1 SGHTS, CDR2 YDEGEE. CDR3 length: 15 amino acids. The V segment lost 4 bases and the J segment 3 bases; nucleotides outside the gene matches: 7. CDR3 in amino acids: CASSSGQAVNQPQHF. The DNA of the CDR3 is TGTGCCAGCAGCAGTGGACAGGCGGTCAATCAGCCCCAGCATTTT. The whole variable domain, filled in from reference TRBV5-8 and TRBJ1-5, reads EAGVTQSPTHLIKTRGQQATLRCSPISGHTSVYWYQQALGLGLQFLLWYDEGEERNRGNFPPRFSGRQFPNYSSELNVNALELEDSALYLCASSSGQAVNQPQHFGDGTRLSIL.

The V call is TRBV6-1, the J call TRBJ2-2; D ambiguous. Deletions cut 4 bases from V and 5 bases from J, with 8 bases between. There are 13 residues in the CDR3. Germline CDR1 MNHNS, CDR2 SASEGT. This CDR3 is CASSAQETGELFF. The DNA of the CDR3 is TGTGCCAGCAGTGCCCAAGAAACCGGGGAGCTGTTTTTT.

This chain joins TRBV7-8 and TRBJ2-1; 8 bases align to TRBD2. The V and J ends lost 5 bases and 5 bases, in that order; junction bases with no gene match: 8. Germline CDR1 reads SGHVS; CDR2 reads FQNEAQ. This CDR3 is 15 amino acids long. CDR3 amino acids: CASSHGGAGDNEQFF. For the CDR3, the DNA is TGTGCCAGCAGCCACGGGGGGGCCGGAGACAATGAGCAGTTCTTC. The full variable domain, its missing parts supplied by reference TRBV7-8 and TRBJ2-1, is GAGVSQSPRYKVAKRGQDVALRCDPISGHVSLFWYQQALGQGPEFLTYFQNEAQLDKSGLPSDRFFAERPEGSVSTLKIQRTQQEDSAVYLCASSHGGAGDNEQFFGPGTRLTVL.

This clone appeared a few times. The rearrangement uses TRBV28 and TRBJ1-4; tentative D call: TRBD1 (6 bases). The CDR3 totals 16 residues. The germline CDR1 and CDR2 sequences are MDHEN and SYDVKM. V was pared by 3 bases and J by 6 bases, with 17 bases between. The DNA for the CDR3 is TGTGCCAGCAGTTTGTTCTCAGGCAGGGGATATGAAAAACTGTTTTTT. Residues: CASSLFSGRGYEKLFF.

The rearrangement joins TRBV11-2 to TRBJ2-3; D is unclear. V shed 4 bases and J shed 1 base, with 9 bases lying between them. The germline V gene encodes CDR1 SGHAT and CDR2 FQNNGV. This CDR3 is 14 amino acids long. The CDR3, as DNA: TGTGCCAGCAGCTCTCTCGGGCGCACAGATACGCAGTATTTT. This encodes CASSSLGRTDTQYF.

The gene calls are TRBV6-6 and TRBJ1-5; perhaps TRBD1 as D (5 bases). The ends were cut back, 4 bases at V and 0 bases at J, with 7 bases in the middle. The CDR3 extends over 14 amino acids. CDR1 and CDR2 from the germline V gene are MNHNY and SVGAGI (reference sequence). DNA of the CDR3: TGTGCCAGCAGTTCCGGGGCTAGCAATCAGCCCCAGCATTTT. It is translated as CASSSGASNQPQHF.

This clone was counted between two and nine times. The chain combines TRBV4-1 with TRBJ1-4; a possible D gene is TRBD1 (6 bases). Per germline, CDR1 MGHRA and CDR2 YSYEKL. The CDR3 contains 19 residues. V was shortened by 0 bases and J by 5 bases, with 22 bases between the two germline ends. CDR3 sequence reads: CASSQDGTRPSSPNEKLFF. CDR3 in DNA: TGCGCCAGCAGCCAAGATGGGACACGCCCTTCGAGCCCAAATGAAAAACTGTTTTTT.

The chain couples TRBV20-1 to TRBJ1-4, with 9 bases identical to TRBD1. CDR3 length: 11 residues. Germline V gene lookup returns CDR1 DFQATT and CDR2 SNEGSKA (reference sequence). The CDR3 sequence: CSGQGNEKLFF. The CDR3 DNA is TGCTCGGGACAGGGTAACGAAAAACTGTTTTTT.

This chain joins TRBV6-5 and TRBJ2-7, with TRBD2 matching over 7 bases. Losses at the gene ends were 4 bases for V and 1 base for J; bases not matched to a gene: 4. The CDR3 consists of 14 residues. Germline V CDR1 and CDR2: MNHEY, SVGAGI. This CDR3 reads CASSSGLYSYEQYF. CDR3 sequence (DNA): TGTGCCAGCAGTTCGGGACTATATTCCTACGAGCAGTACTTC.

V gene TRBV28 combines with J gene TRBJ2-7, with TRBD2 as a possible D gene (5 bases). Germline V gives CDR1 MDHEN, CDR2 SYDVKM. V was trimmed by 3 bases and J by 12 bases, leaving 12 bases between them. The length of the CDR3 is 11 residues. The CDR3 sequence is CASSFLASWYF. CDR3 bases: TGTGCCAGCAGTTTTTTGGCTAGCTGGTACTTC. Full variable domain (outside the CDR3, taken from reference TRBV28 and TRBJ2-7): DVKVTQSSRYLVKRTGEKVFLECVQDMDHENMFWYRQDPGLGLRLIYFSYDVKMKEKGDIPEGYSVSREKKERFSLILESASTNQTSMYLCASSFLASWYFGPGTRLTVT.

The chain has TRBV11-2 and TRBJ2-5; the match to TRBD1 covers 7 bases. The germline V gene encodes CDR1 SGHAT and CDR2 FQNNGV. The CDR3 has 16 residues. The junction had 8 bases not matched to a gene; V was cut back by 0 bases and J by 4 bases. The CDR3 reads CASSLDSGTALETQYF. CDR3 DNA sequence: TGTGCCAGCAGCTTAGATTCCGGGACAGCTTTAGAGACCCAGTACTTC.

The rearrangement joins TRBV19 to TRBJ1-3; D is undetermined. In germline, CDR1 is LNHDA, CDR2 SQIVND (reference sequence). Trimming pared 4 bases from V and 0 bases from J, leaving 7 bases between. This CDR3 spans 14 amino acids. CDR3 DNA sequence: TGTGCCAGTAGTAAGCTGGCCTCTGGAAACACCATATATTTT. Amino acid sequence: CASSKLASGNTIYF. The full variable domain, with the rest looked up from reference TRBV19 and TRBJ1-3, is DGGITQSPKYLFRKEGQNVTLSCEQNLNHDAMYWYRQDPGQGLRLIYYSQIVNDFQKGDIAEGYSVSREKKESFPLTVTSAQKNPTAFYLCASSKLASGNTIYFGEGSWLTVV.

The chain joins TRBV19 to TRBJ1-5, with a tentative D call TRBD1 (5 bases). V lost 6 bases, J lost 5 bases, and 17 bases lay in between. Germline V gene lookup returns CDR1 LNHDA and CDR2 SQIVND (reference sequence). This CDR3 is 15 amino acids long. The CDR3 coding sequence is TGTGCCAGTAGCAAATCGGGGCAGTCCCATCAGCCCCAGCATTTT. Its translation: CASSKSGQSHQPQHF.